This T cell receptor (beta chain) was sequenced during a study of response to subunit inactivated influenza vaccine. This clonotype was detected only a few times. Its antigen is as yet unknown. The study, taken as a whole, reports: The study's authors posited that every seasonal influenza vaccination enlists few new T cells.

Each CDR3 protein is one row after TCRdb ran MiXCR on the RT-PCR reads. The sample yields 800,000 to 1,000,000 distinct CDR3 sequences, 20% to 25% seen once. CDR3 length equals 12 residues. CDR1 is SGHDN and CDR2 is FVKESK in the germline V gene. The germline V and J ends were trimmed by 4 bases and 9 bases, with 10 bases remaining between them. The sequence derives from a man aged 45 to 65 who received an inactivated influenza vaccine. Here the sequenced sample was PBMCs from blood, taken 5 days after vaccination. The chain recombines TRBV14 with TRBJ2-1; a weak D match, TRBD2 (6 bases). CDR3: CASSRGTFEQFF. CDR3 nucleotide sequence: TGTGCCAGCAGCCGCGGGACTTTTGAGCAGTTCTTC.